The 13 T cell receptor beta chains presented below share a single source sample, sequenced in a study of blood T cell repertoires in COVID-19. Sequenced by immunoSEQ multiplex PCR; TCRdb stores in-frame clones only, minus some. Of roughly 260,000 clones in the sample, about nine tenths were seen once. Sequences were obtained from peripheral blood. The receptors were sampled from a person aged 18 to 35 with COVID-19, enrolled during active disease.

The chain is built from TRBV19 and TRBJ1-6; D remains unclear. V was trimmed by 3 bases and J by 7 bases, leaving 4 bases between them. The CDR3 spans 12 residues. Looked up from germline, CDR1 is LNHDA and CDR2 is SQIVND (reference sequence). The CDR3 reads CASSIGNSPLHF. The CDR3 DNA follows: TGTGCCAGTAGTATCGGGAATTCACCCCTCCACTTT.

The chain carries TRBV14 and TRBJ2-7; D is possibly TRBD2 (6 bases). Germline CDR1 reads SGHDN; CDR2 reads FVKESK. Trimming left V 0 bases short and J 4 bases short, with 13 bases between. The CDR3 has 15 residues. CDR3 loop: CASSQDGLSAYEQYF. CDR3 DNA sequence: TGTGCCAGCAGCCAAGATGGACTATCGGCGTACGAGCAGTACTTC.

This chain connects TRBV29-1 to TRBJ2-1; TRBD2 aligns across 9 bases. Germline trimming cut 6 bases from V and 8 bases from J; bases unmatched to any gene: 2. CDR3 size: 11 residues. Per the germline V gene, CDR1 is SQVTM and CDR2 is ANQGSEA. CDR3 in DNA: TGCAGCGTCCGCGGGAGGGATGAGCAGTTCTTC. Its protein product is CSVRGRDEQFF.

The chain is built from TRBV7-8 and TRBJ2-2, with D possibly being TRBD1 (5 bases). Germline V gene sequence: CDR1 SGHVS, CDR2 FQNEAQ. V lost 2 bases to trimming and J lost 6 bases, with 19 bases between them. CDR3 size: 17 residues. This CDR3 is CASSLNPQGSDPGELFF. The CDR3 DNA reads TGTGCCAGCAGCTTAAACCCGCAGGGATCCGACCCCGGGGAGCTGTTTTTT.

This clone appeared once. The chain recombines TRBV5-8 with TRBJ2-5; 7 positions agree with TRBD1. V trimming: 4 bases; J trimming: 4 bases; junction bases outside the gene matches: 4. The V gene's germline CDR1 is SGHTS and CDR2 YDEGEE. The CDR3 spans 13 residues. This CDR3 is CASSPRQGETQYF. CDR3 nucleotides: TGTGCCAGCAGCCCTCGACAGGGAGAGACCCAGTACTTC.

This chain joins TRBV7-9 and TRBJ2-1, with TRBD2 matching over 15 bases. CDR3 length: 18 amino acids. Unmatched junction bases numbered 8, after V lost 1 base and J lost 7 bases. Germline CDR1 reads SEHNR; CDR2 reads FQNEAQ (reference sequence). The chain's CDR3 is CASSLVWTSGRARNEQFF. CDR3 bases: TGTGCCAGCAGCTTAGTGTGGACTAGCGGGAGGGCCAGAAATGAGCAGTTCTTC.

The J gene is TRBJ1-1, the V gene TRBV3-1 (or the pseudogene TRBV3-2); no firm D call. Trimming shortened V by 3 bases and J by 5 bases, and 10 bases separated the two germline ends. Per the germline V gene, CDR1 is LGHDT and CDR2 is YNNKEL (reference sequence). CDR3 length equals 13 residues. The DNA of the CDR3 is TGTGCCAGCAGCCAGGCAGGCTGGACTGAAGCTTTCTTT. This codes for CASSQAGWTEAFF.

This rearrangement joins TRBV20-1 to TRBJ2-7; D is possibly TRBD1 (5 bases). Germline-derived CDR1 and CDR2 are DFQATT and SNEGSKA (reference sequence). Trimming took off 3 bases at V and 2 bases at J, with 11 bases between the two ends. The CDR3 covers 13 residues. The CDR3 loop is CSASQGFTYEQYF. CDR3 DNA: TGCAGTGCTAGTCAGGGTTTCACCTACGAGCAGTACTTC.

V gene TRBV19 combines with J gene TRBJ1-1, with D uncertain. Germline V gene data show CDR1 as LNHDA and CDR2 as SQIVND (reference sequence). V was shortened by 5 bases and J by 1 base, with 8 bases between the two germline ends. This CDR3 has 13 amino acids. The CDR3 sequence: CASSPSGNTEAFF. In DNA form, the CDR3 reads TGTGCCAGTAGTCCTTCGGGGAACACTGAAGCTTTCTTT.

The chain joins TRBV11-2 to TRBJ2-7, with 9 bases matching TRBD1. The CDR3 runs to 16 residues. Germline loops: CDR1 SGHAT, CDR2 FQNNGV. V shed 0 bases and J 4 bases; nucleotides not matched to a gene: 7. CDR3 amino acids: CASSLDSGTGRYEQYF. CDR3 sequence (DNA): TGTGCCAGCAGCTTAGACTCAGGGACAGGGCGATACGAGCAGTACTTC.

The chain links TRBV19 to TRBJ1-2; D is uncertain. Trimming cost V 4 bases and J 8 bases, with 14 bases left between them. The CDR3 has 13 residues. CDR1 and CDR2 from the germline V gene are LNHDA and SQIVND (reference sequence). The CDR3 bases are TGTGCCAGTAGTACCACCTCACAGATAGGCTACACCTTC. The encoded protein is CASSTTSQIGYTF.

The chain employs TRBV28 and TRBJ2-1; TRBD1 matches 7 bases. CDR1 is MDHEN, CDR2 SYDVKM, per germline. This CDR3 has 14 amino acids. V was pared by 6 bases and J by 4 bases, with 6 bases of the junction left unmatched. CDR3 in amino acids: CASSTGTAYNEQFF. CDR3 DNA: TGTGCCAGCAGCACTGGGACAGCGTACAATGAGCAGTTCTTC.

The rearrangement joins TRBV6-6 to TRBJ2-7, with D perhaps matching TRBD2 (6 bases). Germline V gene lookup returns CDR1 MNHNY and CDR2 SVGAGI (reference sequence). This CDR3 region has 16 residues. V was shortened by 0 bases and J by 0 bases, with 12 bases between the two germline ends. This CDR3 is CASSYSRDGVSYEQYF. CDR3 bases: TGTGCCAGCAGTTACTCGCGGGATGGGGTCTCCTACGAGCAGTACTTC.